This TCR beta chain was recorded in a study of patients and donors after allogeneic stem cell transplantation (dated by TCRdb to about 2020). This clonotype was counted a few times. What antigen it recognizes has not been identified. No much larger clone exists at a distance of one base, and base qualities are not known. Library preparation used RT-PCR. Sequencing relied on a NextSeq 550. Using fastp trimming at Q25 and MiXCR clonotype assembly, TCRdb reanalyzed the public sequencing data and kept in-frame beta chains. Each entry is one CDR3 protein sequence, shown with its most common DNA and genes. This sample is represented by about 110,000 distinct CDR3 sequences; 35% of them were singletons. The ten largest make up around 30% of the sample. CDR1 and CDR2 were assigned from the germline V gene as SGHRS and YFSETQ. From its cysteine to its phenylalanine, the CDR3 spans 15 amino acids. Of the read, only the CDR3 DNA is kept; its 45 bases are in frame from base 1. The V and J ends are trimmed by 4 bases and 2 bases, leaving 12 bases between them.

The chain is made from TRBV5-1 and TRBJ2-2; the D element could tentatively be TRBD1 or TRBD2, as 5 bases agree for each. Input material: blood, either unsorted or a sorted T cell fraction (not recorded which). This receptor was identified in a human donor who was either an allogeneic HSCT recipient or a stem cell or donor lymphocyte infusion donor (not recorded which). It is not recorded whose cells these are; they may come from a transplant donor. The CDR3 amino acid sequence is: CASSIRDGNTGELFF. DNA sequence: TGCGCCAGCAGCATCCGGGACGGTAACACCGGGGAGCTGTTTTTT.